This T cell receptor (beta chain) was captured by sequencing in a study of regulatory T cells in long-lasting Graves disease. Through Arm-PCR of CDR3 regions and iRepertoire HTBI primers, TCR beta libraries were built. TCRdb passed the multiplex PCR reads through MiXCR, listing each CDR3 protein once. The sample lists about half a million distinct CDR3 sequences; about 11% were seen once. This clonotype was detected once. This sample's time point: newly diagnosed GD, antithyroid drugs for less than 3 months. The TCR library was made from RNA extracted from PBMCs. This sample was shared with a second study, whose subject was T cells in Graves' hyperthyroidism and ophthalmopathy. That paper states: Exclusion of patients followed from uncontrolled infection, other autoimmune disease, pregnancy or lactation.

The TCR was taken from a woman aged 25 to 39 with Graves disease. Material: peripheral blood mononuclear cells (PBMCs), obtained at new diagnosis, from a patient treated with antithyroid drugs.

CDR3 loop: CASTSEGGGYTF. CDR3 bases: TGTGCCAGCACCAGCGAGGGCGGTGGCTACACCTTC. This sequence joins TRBV5-4 and TRBJ1-2, with D unclear. V was trimmed by 6 bases and J by 7 bases, leaving 13 bases between them. The CDR3 totals 12 residues. Germline V gives CDR1 SGHNT, CDR2 YYREEE (reference sequence).